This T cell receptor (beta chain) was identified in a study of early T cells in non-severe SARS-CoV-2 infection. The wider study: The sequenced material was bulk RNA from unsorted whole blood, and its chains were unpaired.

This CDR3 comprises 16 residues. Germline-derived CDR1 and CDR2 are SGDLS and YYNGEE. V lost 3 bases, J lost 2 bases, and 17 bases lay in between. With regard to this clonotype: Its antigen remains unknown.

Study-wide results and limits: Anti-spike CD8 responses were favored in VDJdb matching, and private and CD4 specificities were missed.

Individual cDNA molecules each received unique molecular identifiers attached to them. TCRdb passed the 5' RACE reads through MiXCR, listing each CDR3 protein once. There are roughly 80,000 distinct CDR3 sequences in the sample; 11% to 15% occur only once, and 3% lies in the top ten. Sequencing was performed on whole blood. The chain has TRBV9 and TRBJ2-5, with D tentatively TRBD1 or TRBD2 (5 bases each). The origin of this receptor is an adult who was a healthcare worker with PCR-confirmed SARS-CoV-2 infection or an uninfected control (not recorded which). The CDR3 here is CASSADQGGYQETQYF. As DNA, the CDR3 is TGTGCCAGCAGCGCTGACCAGGGCGGGTATCAAGAGACCCAGTACTTC.